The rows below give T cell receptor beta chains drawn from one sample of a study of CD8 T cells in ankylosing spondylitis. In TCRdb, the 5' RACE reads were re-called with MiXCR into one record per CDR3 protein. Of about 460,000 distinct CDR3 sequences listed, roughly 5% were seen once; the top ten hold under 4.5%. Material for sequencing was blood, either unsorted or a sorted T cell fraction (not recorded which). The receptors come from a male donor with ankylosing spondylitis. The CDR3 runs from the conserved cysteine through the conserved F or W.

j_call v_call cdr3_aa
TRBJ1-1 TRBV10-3 CATGIRDKGDTEAFF
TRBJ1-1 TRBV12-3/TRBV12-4 CASSSFRGSEAFF
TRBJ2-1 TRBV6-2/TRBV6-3 CASSFSGVYNEQFF
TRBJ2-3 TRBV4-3 CASSQEPAVGAGGYTQYF
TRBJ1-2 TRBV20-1 CSARRDRVYGYTF
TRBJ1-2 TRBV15 CATSRDVTHRGYTF
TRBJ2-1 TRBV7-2 CASSLAREYNEQFF
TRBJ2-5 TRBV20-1 CSARDIRGGQGETQYF
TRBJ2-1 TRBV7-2 CASSRTGTVNEQFF
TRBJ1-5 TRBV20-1 CSARSNNQPQHF
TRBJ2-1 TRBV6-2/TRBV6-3 CASRNFGHNEQFF
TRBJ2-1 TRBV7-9 CASSFRDREFNEQFF
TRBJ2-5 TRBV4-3 CASSQQGLAGGETQYF
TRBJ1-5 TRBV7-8 CASSLGQAPYYPQHF
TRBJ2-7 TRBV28 CASTSGLYEQYF
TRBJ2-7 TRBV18 CASSPLSGFSEQYF
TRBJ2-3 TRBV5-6 CASLVAGGRNTDTQYF
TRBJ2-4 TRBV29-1 CSVVGVLAKNIQYF
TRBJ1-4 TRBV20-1 CSASRQPTNEKLFF
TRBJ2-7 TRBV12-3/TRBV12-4 CASTRGQGYNEQYF
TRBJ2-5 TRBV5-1 CASSLTSGSETQYF
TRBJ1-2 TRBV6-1 CASSLPGYKGYTF
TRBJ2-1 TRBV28 CASSEISGHSYNEQFF
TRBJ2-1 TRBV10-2 CASSAYLASPQQFF
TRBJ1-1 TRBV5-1 CASSLQVLMNTEAFF
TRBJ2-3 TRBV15 CATSRDYTDTQYF
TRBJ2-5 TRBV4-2 CASSRTYGTGVIETQYF
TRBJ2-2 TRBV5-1 CASSFWDGGDTGELFF
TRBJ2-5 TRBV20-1 CSAGEGRLETQYF
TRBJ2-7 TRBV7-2 CASKLQGQGVKYF
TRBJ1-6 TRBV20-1 CSAKSSGGNSPLHF
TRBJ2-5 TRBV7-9 CASSLGAAAETQYF
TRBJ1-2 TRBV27 CASSNRDTNYGYTF
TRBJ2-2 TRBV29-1 CSVPMRDRGHGELFF
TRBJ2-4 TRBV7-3 CASSPGGGYIQYF
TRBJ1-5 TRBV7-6 CASSLGRGTLDQPQHF
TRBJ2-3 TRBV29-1 CSAVGGITDTQYF
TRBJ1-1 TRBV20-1 CSALVRNTEAFF
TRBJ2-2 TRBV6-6 CATGQGPPGELFF
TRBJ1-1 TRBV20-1 CSARARDRLNTEAFF
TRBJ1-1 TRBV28 CATQQGPQRWTEAFF
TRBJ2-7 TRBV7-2 CASSFGGRESGEQYF
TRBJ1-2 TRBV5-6 CASSLGSGYYGYTF
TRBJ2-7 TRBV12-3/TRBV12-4 CASKVGGYEQYF
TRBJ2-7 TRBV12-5 CASAASGAYEQYF
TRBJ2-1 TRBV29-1 CSVEPLNQVRDNEQFF
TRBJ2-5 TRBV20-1 CSARQFRETQYF
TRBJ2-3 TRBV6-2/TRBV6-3 CASQGWRLDSTDTQYF
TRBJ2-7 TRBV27 CASSLQSATGPYEQYF
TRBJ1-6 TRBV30 CAWRSSLNSPLHF
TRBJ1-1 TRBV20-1 CSATQGAVTEAFF
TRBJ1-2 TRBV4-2 CASSTRTGSMSYTF
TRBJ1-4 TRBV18 CASSPSATGGKEKLFF
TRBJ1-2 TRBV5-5 CASSLGSGQPYGYTF
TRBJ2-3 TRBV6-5 CASSYSGASSPDTQYF